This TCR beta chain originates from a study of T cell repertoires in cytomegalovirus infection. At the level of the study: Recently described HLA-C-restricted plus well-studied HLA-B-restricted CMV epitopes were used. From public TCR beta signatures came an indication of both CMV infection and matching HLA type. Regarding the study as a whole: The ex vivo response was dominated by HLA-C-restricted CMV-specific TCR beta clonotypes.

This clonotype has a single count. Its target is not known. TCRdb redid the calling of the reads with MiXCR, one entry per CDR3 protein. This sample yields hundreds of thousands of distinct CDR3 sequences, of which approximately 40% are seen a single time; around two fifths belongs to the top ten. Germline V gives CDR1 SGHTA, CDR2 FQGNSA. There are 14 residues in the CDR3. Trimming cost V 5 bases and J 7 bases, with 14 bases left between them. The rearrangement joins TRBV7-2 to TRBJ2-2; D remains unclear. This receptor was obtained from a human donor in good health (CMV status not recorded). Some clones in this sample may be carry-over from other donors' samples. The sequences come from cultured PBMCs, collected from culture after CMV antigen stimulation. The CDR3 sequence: CASSRTSNYGELFF. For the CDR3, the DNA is TGTGCCAGCAGCCGGACGTCCAACTACGGGGAGCTGTTTTTT.